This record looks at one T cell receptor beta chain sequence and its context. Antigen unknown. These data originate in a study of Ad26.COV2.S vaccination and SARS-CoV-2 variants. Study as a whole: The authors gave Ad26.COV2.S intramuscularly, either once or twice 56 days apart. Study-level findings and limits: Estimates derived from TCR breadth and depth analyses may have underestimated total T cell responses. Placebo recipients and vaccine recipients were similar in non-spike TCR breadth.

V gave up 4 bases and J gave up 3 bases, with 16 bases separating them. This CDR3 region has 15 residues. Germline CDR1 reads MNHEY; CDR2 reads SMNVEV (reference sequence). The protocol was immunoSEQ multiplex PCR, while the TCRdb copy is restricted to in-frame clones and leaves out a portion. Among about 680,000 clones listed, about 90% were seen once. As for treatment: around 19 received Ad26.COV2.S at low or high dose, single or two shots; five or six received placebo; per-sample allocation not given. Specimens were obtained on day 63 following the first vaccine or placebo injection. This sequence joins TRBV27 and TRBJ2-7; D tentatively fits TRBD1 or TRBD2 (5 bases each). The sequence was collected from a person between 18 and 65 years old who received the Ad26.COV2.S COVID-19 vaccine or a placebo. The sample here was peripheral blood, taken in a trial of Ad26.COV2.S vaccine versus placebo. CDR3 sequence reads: CASSSPGTAFYEQYF. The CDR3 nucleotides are TGTGCCAGCAGTTCCCCCGGGACGGCTTTCTACGAGCAGTACTTC.